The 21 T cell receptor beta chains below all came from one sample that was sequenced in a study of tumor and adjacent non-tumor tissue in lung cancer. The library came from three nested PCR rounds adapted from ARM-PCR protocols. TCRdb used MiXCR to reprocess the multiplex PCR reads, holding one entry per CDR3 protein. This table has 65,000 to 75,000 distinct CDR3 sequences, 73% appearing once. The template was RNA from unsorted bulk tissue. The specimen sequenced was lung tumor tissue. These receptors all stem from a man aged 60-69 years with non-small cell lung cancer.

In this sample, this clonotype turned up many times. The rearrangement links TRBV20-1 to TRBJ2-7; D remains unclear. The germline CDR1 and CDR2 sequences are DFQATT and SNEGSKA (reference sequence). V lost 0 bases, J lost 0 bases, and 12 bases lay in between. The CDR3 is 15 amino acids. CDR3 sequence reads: CSARDRGRSSYEQYF. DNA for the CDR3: TGCAGTGCTAGAGATCGCGGCAGAAGCTCCTACGAGCAGTACTTC.

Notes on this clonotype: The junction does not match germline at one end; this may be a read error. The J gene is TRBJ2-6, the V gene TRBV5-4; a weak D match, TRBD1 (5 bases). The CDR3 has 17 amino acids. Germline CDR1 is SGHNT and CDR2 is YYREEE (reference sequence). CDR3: CDSSSRVSSAGAKVLTF. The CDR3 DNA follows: TGTGACAGCAGCTCCCGAGTTAGCAGCGCTGGGGCAAAAGTACTGACTTTC.

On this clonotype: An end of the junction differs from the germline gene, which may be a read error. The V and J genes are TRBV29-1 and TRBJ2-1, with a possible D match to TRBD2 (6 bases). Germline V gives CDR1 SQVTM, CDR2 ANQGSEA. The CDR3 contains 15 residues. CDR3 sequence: CSVDPYAGGSVEHFF. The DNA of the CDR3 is TGCAGCGTTGACCCTTACGCCGGGGGTTCGGTCGAGCACTTCTTC.

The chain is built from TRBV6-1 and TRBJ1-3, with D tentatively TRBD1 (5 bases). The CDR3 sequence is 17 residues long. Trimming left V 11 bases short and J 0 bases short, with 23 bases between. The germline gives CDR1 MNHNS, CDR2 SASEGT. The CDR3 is CAAYQSGREYSGNTIYF. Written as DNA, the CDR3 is TGTGCCGCTTACCAGTCGGGCAGGGAATACTCTGGAAACACCATATATTTT.

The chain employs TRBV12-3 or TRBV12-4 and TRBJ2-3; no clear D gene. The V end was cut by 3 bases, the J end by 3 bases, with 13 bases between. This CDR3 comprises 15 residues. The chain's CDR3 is CASSFWVLSTDTQYF. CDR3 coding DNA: TGTGCCAGCAGTTTTTGGGTCCTAAGTACAGATACGCAGTATTTT.

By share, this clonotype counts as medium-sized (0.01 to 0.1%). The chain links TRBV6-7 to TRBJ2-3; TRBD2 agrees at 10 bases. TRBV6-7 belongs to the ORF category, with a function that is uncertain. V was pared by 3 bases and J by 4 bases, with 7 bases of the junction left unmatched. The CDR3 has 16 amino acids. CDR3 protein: CASSYTSGRAADTQYF. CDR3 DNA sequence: TGTGCCAGCAGTTATACGAGCGGGAGGGCGGCAGATACGCAGTATTTT.

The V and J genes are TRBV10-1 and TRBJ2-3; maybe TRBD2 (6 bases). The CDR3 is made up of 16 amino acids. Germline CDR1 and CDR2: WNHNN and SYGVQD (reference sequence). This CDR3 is CVTSDLAAGITDTQYF. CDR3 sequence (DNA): TGCGTCACCAGTGACCTCGCGGCGGGAATCACAGATACGCAGTATTTT.

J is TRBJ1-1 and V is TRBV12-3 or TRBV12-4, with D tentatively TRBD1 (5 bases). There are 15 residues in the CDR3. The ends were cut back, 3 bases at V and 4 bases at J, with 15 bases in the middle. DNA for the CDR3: TGTGCCAGCAGTTTCGGACATGGGTTGGGCACTGAAGCTTTCTTT. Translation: CASSFGHGLGTEAFF.

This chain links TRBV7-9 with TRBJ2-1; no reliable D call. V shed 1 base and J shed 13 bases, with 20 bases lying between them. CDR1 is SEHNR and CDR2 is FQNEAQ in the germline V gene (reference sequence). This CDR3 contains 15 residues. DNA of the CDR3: TGTGCCAGCAGCTTAGGTGGCAGGCGGTCCAGTGAACAGTTCTTC. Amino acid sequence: CASSLGGRRSSEQFF.

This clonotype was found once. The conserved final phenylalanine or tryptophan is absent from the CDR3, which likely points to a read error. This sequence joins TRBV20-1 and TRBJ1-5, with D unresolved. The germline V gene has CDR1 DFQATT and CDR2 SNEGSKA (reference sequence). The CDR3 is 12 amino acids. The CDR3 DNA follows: TGCAGTACCTCGCAGGCTTTTAAGCCGCAGCATATT. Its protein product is CSTSQAFKPQHI.

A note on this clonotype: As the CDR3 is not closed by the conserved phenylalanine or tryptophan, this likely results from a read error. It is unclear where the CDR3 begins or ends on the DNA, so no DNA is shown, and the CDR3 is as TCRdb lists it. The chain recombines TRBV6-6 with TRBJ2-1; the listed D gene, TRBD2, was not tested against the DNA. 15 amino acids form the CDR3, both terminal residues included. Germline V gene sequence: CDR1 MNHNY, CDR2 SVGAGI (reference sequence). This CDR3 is CASSLSQREWNEQFL.

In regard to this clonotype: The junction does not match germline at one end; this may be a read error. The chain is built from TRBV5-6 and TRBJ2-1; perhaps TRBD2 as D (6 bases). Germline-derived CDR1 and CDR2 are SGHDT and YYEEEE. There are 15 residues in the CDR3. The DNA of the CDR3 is TGTGCCAGCAACTTGGTTTCGGGAGATTACAATGAGCAGTTCTTC. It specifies CASNLVSGDYNEQFF.

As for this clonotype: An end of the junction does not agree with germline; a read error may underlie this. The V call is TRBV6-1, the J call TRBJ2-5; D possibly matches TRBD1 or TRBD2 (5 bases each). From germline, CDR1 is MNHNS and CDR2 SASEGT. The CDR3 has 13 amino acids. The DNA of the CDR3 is TGTGCCAGAAGTGTACTCGGTTGGGGGAGCCAGTACTTC. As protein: CARSVLGWGSQYF.

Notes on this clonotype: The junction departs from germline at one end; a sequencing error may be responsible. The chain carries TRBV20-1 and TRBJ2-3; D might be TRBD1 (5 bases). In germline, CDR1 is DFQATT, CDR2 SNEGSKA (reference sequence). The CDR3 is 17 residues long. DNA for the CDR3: TGCAATGTCAAAGATAGGGGCTGCGGAAGAAATGGGTATACACAGTATTTT. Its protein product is CNVKDRGCGRNGYTQYF.

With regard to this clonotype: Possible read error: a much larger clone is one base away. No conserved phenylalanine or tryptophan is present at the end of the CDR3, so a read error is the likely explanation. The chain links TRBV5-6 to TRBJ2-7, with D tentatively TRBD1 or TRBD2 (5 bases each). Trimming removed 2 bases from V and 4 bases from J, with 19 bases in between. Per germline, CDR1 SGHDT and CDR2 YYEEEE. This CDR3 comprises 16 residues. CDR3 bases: TGTGCCAGCAGCTTAAATCGGGACGGTGTGATATACGAGCAGTACCTC. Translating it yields CASSLNRDGVIYEQYL.

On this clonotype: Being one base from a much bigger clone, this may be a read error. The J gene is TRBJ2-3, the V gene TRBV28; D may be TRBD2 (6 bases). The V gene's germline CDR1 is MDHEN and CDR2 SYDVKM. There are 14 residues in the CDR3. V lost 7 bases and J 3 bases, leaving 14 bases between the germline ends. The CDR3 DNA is TGTGCCAGCAAGGCTGGGGGGAAGACAGATACGCAGTATTTT. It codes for CASKAGGKTDTQYF.

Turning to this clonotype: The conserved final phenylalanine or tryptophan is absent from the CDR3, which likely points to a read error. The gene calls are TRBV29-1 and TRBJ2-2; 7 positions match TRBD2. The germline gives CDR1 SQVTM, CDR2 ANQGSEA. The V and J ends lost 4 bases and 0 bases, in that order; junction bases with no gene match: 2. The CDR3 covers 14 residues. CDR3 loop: CSVGGGANTGELFS. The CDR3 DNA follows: TGCAGCGTTGGTGGGGGGGCGAACACCGGGGAGCTGTTTTCT.

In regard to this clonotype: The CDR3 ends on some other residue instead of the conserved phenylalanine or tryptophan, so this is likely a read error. CDR3 residues: CASSKTGTLSTPYEQYY. Here the CDR3 DNA reads TGTGCAAGCAGTAAGACAGGGACCCTATCCACGCCCTACGAGCAGTACTAC. The chain recombines TRBV6-5 with TRBJ2-7, with TRBD1 matching 7 bases. The CDR3 is 17 amino acids. From germline, CDR1 is MNHEY and CDR2 SVGAGI.

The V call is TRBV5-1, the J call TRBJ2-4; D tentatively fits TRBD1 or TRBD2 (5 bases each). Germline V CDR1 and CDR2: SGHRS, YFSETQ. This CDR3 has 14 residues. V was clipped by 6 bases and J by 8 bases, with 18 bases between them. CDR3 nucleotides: TGCGCCAGCAACTCGGTCGAGGGGAAGGACATTCAGTACTTC. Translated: CASNSVEGKDIQYF.

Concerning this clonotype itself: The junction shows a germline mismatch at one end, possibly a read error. The CDR3 coding sequence is TGTCCCAGCAGTCGGGGGTTCCACGAGACCCAGTACTTC. This sequence encodes CPSSRGFHETQYF. The chain joins TRBV6-1 to TRBJ2-5, with D possibly matching TRBD2 (6 bases). CDR3 length: 13 residues. In germline, CDR1 is MNHNS, CDR2 SASEGT.

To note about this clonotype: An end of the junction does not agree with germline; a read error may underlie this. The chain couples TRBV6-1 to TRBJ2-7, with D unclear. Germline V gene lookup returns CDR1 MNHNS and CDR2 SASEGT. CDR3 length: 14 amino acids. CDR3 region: CASSEASAHTREHF. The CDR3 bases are TGTGCCAGCAGTGAAGCAAGTGCACATACCCGCGAGCACTTC.